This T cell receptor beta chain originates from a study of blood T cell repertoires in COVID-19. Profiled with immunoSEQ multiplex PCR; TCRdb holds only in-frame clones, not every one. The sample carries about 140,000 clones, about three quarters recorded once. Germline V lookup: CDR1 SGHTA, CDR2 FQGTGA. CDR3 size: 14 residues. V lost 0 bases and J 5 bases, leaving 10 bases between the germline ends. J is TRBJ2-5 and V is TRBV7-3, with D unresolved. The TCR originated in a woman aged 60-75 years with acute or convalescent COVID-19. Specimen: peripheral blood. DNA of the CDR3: TGTGCCAGCAGCTTAACGGGTTCCGGGGAGACCCAGTACTTC. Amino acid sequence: CASSLTGSGETQYF.